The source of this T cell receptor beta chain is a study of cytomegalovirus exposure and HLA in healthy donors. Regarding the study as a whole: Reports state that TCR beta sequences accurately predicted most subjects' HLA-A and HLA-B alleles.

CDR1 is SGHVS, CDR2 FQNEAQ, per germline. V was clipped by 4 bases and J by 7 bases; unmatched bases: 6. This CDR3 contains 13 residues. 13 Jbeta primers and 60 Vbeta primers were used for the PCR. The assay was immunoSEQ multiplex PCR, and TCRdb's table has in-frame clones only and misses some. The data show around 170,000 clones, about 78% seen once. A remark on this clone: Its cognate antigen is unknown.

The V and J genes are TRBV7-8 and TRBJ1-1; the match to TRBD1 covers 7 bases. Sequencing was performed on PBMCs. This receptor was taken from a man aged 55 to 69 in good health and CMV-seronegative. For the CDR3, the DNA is TGTGCCAGCAGCTCCAAAGGGGGCGTTGAAGCTTTCTTT. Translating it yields CASSSKGGVEAFF.